The clone carrying this TCR beta chain was counted between two and nine times. Its matching antigen is unknown. TCRdb re-called the RT-PCR reads through MiXCR, storing one row per CDR3 protein. The data contain more than 200,000 distinct CDR3 sequences, 9.5% to 15% of them seen just once; the ten biggest clones take up under 10%. The data derive from a study of response to subunit inactivated influenza vaccine. The study's findings and limits: Few additional T cells are recruited per seasonal influenza vaccination, authors suggested.

Trimming at V came to 1 base and at J to 2 bases, leaving 3 bases not matched to a gene. The CDR3 runs 15 residues. Germline CDR1 and CDR2: WSHSY and SAAADI. The sequencing here drew on non-naive T cells sorted from PBMCs, taken 14 to 15 days before vaccination. The J gene is TRBJ1-1, the V gene TRBV10-2; TRBD1 matches 8 bases. This clonotype was sampled from a man aged 50-59 years who received an inactivated influenza vaccine. The CDR3 is CASSEWQGANTEAFF. CDR3 DNA: TGCGCCAGCAGTGAGTGGCAGGGGGCTAACACTGAAGCTTTCTTT.